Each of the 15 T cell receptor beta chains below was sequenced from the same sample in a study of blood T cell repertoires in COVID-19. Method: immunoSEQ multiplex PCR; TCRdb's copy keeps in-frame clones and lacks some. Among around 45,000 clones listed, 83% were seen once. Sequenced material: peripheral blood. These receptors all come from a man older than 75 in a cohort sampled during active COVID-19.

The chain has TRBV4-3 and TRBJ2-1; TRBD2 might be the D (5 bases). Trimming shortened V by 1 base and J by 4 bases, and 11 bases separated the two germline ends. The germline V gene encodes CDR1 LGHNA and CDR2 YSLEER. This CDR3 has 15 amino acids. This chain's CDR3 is CASSQGGSHYNEQFF. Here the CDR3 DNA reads TGCGCCAGCAGCCAAGGAGGGAGCCATTACAATGAGCAGTTCTTC.

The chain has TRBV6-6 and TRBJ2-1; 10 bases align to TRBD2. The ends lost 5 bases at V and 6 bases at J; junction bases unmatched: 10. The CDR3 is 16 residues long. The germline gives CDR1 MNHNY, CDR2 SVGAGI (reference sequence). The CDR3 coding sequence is TGTGCCAGCAGTACCCCAGGACTAGCGGCTGGCAATGAGCAGTTCTTC. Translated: CASSTPGLAAGNEQFF.

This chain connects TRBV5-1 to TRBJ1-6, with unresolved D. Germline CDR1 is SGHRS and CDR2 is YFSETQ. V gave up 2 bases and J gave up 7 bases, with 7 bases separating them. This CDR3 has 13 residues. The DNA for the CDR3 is TGCGCCAGCAGCTTTGGGGAGAATTCACCCCTCCACTTT. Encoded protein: CASSFGENSPLHF.

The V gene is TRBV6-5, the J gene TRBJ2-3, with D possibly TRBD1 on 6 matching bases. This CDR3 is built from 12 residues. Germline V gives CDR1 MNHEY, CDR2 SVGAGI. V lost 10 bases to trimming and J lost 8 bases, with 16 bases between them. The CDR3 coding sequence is TGTGCCACCCGACAGGCCTTAGGTACGCAGTATTTT. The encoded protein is CATRQALGTQYF.

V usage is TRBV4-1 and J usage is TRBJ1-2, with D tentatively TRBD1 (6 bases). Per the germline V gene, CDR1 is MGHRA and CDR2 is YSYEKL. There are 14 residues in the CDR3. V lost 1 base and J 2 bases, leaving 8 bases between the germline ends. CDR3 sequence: CASSQGDRNYGYTF. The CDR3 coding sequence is TGCGCCAGCAGCCAAGGCGACAGGAACTATGGCTACACCTTC.

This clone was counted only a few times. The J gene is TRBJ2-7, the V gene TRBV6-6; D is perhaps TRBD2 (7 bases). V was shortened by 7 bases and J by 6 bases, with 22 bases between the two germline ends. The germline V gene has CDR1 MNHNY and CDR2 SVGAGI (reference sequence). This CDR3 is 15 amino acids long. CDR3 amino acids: CASTGEGTIPAEQYF. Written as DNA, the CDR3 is TGTGCCAGCACCGGGGAGGGGACAATCCCAGCCGAGCAGTACTTC.

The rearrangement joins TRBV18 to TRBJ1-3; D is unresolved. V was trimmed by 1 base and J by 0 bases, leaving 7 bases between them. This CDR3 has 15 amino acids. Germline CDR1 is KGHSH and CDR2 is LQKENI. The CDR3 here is CASSPRSLSGNTIYF. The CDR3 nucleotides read TGTGCCAGCTCACCACGCAGTCTCTCTGGAAACACCATATATTTT.

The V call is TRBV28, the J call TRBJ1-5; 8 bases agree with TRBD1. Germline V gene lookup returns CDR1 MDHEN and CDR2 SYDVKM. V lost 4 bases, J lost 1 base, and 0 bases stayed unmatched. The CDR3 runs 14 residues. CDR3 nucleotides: TGTGCCAGCAGTTCAGGGGGCAGCAATCAGCCCCAGCATTTT. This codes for CASSSGGSNQPQHF.

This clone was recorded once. In DNA form, the CDR3 reads TGTGCCAGCAGCGTAGCTGTAGACTCCACAGATACGCAGTATTTT. As protein: CASSVAVDSTDTQYF. The V and J genes are TRBV9 and TRBJ2-3; unclear D gene. Germline V gene sequence: CDR1 SGDLS, CDR2 YYNGEE. V was pared by 0 bases and J by 2 bases, with 10 bases between. This CDR3 region has 15 residues. Complete variable domain (other parts from reference TRBV9 and TRBJ2-3): DSGVTQTPKHLITATGQRVTLRCSPRSGDLSVYWYQQSLDQGLQFLIQYYNGEERAKGNILERFSAQQFPDLHSELNLSSLELGDSALYFCASSVAVDSTDTQYFGPGTRLTVL.

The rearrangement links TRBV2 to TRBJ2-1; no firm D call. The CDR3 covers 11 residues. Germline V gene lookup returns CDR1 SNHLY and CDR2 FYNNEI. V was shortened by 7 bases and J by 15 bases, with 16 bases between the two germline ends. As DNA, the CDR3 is TGTGCCAGCACCCTGGAGTTAAAGAGGTTCTTC. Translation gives CASTLELKRFF.

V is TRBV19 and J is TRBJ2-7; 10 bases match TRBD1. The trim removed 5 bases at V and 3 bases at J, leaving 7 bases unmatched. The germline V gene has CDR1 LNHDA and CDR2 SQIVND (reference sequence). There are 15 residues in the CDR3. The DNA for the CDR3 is TGTGCCAGTAGTCCAAGACAGGGGGCAGGCTACGAGCAGTACTTC. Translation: CASSPRQGAGYEQYF.

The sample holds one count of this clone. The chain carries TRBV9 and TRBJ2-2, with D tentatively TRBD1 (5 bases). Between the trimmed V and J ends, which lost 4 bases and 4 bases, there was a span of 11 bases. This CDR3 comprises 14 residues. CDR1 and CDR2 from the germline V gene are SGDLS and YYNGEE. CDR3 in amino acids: CASSPQGGTGELFF. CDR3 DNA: TGTGCCAGCAGCCCCCAGGGTGGCACCGGGGAGCTGTTTTTT.

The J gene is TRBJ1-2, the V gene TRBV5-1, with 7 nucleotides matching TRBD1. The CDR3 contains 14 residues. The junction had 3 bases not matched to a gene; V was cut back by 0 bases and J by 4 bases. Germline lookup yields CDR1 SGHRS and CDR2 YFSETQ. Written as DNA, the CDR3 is TGCGCCAGCAGCTTGGATCAGGGGGGCTATGGCTACACCTTC. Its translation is CASSLDQGGYGYTF. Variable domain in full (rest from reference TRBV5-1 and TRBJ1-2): KAGVTQTPRYLIKTRGQQVTLSCSPISGHRSVSWYQQTPGQGLQFLFEYFSETQRNKGNFPGRFSGRQFSNSRSEMNVSTLELGDSALYLCASSLDQGGYGYTFGSGTRLTVV.

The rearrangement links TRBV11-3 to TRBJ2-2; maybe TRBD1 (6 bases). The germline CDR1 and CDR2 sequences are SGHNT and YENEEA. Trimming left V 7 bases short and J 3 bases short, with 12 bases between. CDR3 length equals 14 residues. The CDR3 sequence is CASTADRYTGELFF. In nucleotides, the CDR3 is TGTGCCAGCACCGCGGACAGATACACCGGGGAGCTGTTTTTT.

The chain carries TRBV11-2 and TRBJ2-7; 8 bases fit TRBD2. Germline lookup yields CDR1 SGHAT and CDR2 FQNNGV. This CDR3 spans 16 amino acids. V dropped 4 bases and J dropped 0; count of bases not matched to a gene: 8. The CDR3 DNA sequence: TGTGCCAGCAGCTCGATAACTAGCGGTAGCTCCTACGAGCAGTACTTC. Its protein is CASSSITSGSSYEQYF.